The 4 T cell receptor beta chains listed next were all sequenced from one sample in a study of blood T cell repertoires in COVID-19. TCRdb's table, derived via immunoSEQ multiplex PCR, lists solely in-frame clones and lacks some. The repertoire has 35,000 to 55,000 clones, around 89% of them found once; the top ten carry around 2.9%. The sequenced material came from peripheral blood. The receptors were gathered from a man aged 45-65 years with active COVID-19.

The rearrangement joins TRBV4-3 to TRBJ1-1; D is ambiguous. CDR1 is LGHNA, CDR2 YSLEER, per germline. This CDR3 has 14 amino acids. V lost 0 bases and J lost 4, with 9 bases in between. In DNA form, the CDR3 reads TGCGCCAGCAGCCAAGAGAGACATACCACTGAAGCTTTCTTT. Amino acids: CASSQERHTTEAFF.

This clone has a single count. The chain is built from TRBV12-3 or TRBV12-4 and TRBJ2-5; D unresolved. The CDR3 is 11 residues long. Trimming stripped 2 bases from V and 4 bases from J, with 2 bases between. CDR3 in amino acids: CASSLRETQYF. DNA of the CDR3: TGTGCCAGCAGTTTACGAGAGACCCAGTACTTC.

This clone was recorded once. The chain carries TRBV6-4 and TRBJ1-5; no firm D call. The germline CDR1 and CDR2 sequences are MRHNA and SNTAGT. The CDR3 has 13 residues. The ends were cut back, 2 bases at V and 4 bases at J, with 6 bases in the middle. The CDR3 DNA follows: TGTGCCAGCAGTGACGGAGTTAATCAGCCCCAGCATTTT. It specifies CASSDGVNQPQHF.

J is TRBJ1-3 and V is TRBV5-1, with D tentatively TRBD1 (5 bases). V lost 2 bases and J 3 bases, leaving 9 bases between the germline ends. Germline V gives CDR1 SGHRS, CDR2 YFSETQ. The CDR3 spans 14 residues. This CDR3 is CASSFQGYGNTIYF. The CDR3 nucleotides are TGCGCCAGCAGCTTTCAGGGTTATGGAAACACCATATATTTT.